This T cell receptor (beta chain) originates from a study of T cell responses to AZD1222 COVID-19 vaccine. Findings of the study overall: Targets within unmutated variant regions were reportedly found for nearly half of spike-specific TCRs.

Produced via immunoSEQ multiplex PCR; TCRdb's table is partial and in-frame only. This sample carries some 150,000 clones, approximately 93% of them seen once, and the ten largest clones take around 3.8%. For this clone: Its antigen is unknown.

The sequencing used peripheral blood, collected on day 0 of AZD1222 vaccination. The TCR was taken from an adult in good health.

The CDR3 here is CASSGQINEKLFF. The CDR3 bases are TGTGCCAGCAGTGGGCAGATAAATGAAAAACTGTTTTTT. This chain links TRBV12-3 or TRBV12-4 with TRBJ1-4; D uncertain. CDR3 length: 13 amino acids. V lost 5 bases, J lost 5 bases, and 9 bases lay in between.